The entry that follows covers one T cell receptor beta chain sequence. In germline, CDR1 is LGHNA, CDR2 YNFKEQ. With 0 bases removed from V and 1 base from J, the gap between germline ends came to 13 bases. This CDR3 spans 16 amino acids. The entry originates in a study of PD-1 blockade in classical Hodgkin lymphoma. Study context: Intravenous delivery of nivolumab at 3 mg/kg to patients occurred every 2 weeks.

The method was immunoSEQ multiplex PCR; TCRdb's version includes in-frame clones alone and lacks a portion of them. The sample holds 75,000 to 100,000 clones, more than 80% seen once. Each and every patient relapsed after autologous stem cell transplantation, and patients got differing brentuximab vedotin exposure. The genes are TRBV4-2 and TRBJ2-7; possible D gene TRBD2, 6 bases. The sequences come from peripheral blood mononuclear cells (PBMCs), collected before the second cycle of nivolumab. The sequence was collected from a human donor with classical Hodgkin lymphoma. This chain's CDR3 is CASSQEAAGSSYEQYF. The CDR3 DNA sequence: TGTGCCAGCAGCCAAGAAGCGGCGGGGAGTTCCTACGAGCAGTACTTC.